This section outlines one T cell receptor beta chain sequence together with its context. This sample is drawn from a study of blood T cell repertoires in COVID-19. Study information: Samples representing acute and convalescent COVID-19 were sourced from the United States, Italy and Spain.

Per the original data handling: Nucleated cell number was recorded as an estimate derived from reference gene primer amplification. Generated by immunoSEQ multiplex PCR, the TCRdb table keeps only in-frame clones and is missing some. V and J calls and clone size come straight from that table; D and trimming were deduced from the DNA. The sample shows about 200,000 clones, over 80% of them seen only once. Per germline, CDR1 MRHNA and CDR2 SNTAGT. The CDR3 length is 16 residues. Trimming took 4 bases from V and 4 from J; bases not matched to a gene: 9. Sequencing used peripheral blood. The sequence was collected from a woman aged 55-70 years with COVID-19, enrolled during active disease. The chain links TRBV6-4 to TRBJ2-3, with 9 bases that match TRBD1. CDR3 DNA: TGTGCCAGCAGTGCCTCGGGACAGGGAGGTGCAGATACGCAGTATTTT. Its translation: CASSASGQGGADTQYF.